This entry features one TCR beta chain sequence. No antigen is known for it. The data were taken from a study of T-cell memory formation after mild COVID-19. The study, taken as a whole, reports: CD4+ contracting clones were mainly CM and EM; CD8+ ones, EMRA. Cross-reactive memory apparently joined, as some responding clones appeared in pre-infection memory.

Using its own MiXCR run on the 5' RACE reads, TCRdb lists one record per CDR3 protein. Among about 340,000 distinct CDR3 sequences listed, over 10% were seen once. Sequencing was done on a sample of PBMCs or a T cell subset sorted from them (not recorded which). The sequence was collected from a man aged 18 to 30 who had mild COVID-19 (a few samples of this study predate the infection). Cell type and time point are not known.

CDR3 coding DNA: TGCGCCAGCAGCCTTGTACCAGGGGGCGGCTATGGCTACACCTTC. Translation gives CASSLVPGGGYGYTF. The chain recombines TRBV4-1 with TRBJ1-2, with 8 nucleotides matching TRBD1. This CDR3 is built from 15 residues. Trimming cost V 4 bases and J 4 bases; bases outside gene matches: 8. Germline values: CDR1 MGHRA, CDR2 YSYEKL.